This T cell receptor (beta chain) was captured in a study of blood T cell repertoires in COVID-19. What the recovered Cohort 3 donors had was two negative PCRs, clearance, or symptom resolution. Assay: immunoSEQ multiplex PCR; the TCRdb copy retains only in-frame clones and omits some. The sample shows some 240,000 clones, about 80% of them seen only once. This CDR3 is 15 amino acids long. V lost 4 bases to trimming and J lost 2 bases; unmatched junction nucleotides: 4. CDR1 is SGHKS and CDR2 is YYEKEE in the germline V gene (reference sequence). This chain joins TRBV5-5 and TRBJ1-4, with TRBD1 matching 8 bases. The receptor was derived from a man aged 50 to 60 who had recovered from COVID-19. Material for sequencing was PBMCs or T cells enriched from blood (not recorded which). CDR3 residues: CASSATGGTNEKLFF. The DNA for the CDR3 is TGTGCCAGCAGCGCAACAGGGGGGACTAATGAAAAACTGTTTTTT.